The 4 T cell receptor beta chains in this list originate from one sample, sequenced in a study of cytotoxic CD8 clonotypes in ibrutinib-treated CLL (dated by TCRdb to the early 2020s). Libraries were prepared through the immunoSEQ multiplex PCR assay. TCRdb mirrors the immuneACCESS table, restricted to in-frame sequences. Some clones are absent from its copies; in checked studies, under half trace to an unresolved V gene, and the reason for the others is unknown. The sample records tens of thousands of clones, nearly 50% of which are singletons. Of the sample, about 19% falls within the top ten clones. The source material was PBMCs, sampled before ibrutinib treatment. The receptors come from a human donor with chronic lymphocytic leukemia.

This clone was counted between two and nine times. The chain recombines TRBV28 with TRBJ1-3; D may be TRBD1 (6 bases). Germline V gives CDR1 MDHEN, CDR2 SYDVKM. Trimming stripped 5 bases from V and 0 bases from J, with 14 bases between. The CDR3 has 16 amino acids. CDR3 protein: CASSTRQESSGNTIYF. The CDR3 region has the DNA TGTGCCAGCAGTACCCGACAGGAGAGCTCTGGAAACACCATATATTTT.

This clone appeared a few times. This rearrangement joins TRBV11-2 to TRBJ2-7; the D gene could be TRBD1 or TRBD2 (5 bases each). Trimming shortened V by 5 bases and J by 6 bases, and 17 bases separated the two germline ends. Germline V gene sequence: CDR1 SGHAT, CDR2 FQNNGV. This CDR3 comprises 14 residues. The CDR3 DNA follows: TGTGCCAGCAGCCCCGACAGACGGAGCGGCGAGCAGTACTTC. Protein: CASSPDRRSGEQYF.

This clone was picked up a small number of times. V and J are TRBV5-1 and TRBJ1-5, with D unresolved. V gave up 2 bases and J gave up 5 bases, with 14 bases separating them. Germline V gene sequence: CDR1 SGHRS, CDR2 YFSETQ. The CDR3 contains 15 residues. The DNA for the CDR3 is TGCGCCAGCAGCTTCTCTGGCACACCAGATCAGCCCCAGCATTTT. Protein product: CASSFSGTPDQPQHF.

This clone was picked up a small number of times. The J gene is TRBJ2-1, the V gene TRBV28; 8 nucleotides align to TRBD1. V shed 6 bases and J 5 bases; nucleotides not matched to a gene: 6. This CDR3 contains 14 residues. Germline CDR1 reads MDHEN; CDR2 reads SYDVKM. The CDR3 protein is CASSLDRVDNEQFF. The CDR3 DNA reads TGTGCCAGCAGCTTGGACAGGGTGGACAATGAGCAGTTCTTC.